The source of this TCR beta chain is a study of T cells in Graves' hyperthyroidism and ophthalmopathy. Study results and caveats: Prediction of ophthalmopathy progression came a median 6.5 months pre-onset. Within blood appeared most thyroid clonotypes that had expanded above 0.001.

In making diagnoses, clinical symptoms, serum thyroxine and TRAb, thyroid ultrasound and orbital computed tomography were all used. The PBMCs were sourced from fresh peripheral blood (about 10 ml). Turning to this clonotype: Its antigen is currently unknown.

RNA transcripts were the template for amplifying TCR beta CDR3 regions. A first-round RT-PCR of the TCR CDR3 used the HTBI primer set. Via MiXCR, TCRdb re-called the multiplex PCR reads, giving one row per CDR3 protein. The sample yields over 350,000 distinct CDR3 sequences, 14% to 15% seen once. This receptor was identified in a man aged 18 to 29 with Graves' ophthalmopathy. The sample was blood.

The CDR3 sequence: CASSILDSYNEQFF. The CDR3, as DNA: TGTGCCAGTAGTATCCTGGATAGCTACAATGAGCAGTTCTTC. The chain uses TRBV19 and TRBJ2-1, with D uncertain. Deletions cut 3 bases from V and 3 bases from J, with 9 bases between. The germline V gene encodes CDR1 LNHDA and CDR2 SQIVND (reference sequence). The CDR3 totals 14 residues.